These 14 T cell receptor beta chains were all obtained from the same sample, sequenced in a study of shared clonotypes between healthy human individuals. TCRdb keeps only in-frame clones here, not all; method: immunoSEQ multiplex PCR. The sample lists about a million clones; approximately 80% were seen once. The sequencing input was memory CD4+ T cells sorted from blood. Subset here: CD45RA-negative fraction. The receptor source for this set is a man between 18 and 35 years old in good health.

The CDR3 region is CASRAGDISPQHF. CDR3 bases: TGTGCCAGCAGGGCAGGAGACATCAGCCCCCAGCATTTT. The V gene is TRBV6-5, the J gene TRBJ1-5; D gene ambiguous. This CDR3 is 13 amino acids long. Germline V gene lookup returns CDR1 MNHEY and CDR2 SVGAGI. V was shortened by 6 bases and J by 10 bases, with 16 bases between the two germline ends.

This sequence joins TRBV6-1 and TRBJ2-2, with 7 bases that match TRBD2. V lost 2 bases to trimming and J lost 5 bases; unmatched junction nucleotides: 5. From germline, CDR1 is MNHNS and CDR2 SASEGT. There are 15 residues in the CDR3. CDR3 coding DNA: TGTGCCAGCAGTGAAACAGCGGGATTTACCGGGGAGCTGTTTTTT. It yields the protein CASSETAGFTGELFF.

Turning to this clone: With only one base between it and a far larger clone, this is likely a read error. The CDR3 is CASSLTSDTDTQYF. Written as DNA, the CDR3 is TGTGCCAGCAGCTTGACTAGCGACACAGATACGCAGTATTTT. The gene calls are TRBV5-6 and TRBJ2-3, with TRBD2 matching 7 bases. CDR1 is SGHDT and CDR2 is YYEEEE in the germline V gene. The length of the CDR3 is 14 residues. V shed 1 base, J shed 2 bases, and the junction held 1 base outside the gene matches.

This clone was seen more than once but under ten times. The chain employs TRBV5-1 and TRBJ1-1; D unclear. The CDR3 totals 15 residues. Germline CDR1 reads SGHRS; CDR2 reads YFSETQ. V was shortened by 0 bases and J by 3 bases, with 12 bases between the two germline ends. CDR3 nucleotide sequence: TGCGCCAGCAGCTTGGGGCCGCCCGCGGACACTGAAGCTTTCTTT. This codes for CASSLGPPADTEAFF.

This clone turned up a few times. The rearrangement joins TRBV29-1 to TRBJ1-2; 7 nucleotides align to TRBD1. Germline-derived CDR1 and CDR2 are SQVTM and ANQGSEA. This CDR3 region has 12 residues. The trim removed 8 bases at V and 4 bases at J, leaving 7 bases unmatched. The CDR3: CSTGDSSYGYTF. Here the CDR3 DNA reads TGCAGCACTGGGGACAGTTCCTATGGCTACACCTTC.

The CDR3 DNA is TGTGCCAGCAGCTTAAGTCCGGGGGATACGCAGTATTTT. Protein sequence: CASSLSPGDTQYF. This sequence joins TRBV7-3 and TRBJ2-3, with D possibly TRBD2 on 5 matching bases. CDR1 and CDR2 from the germline V gene are SGHTA and FQGTGA. The CDR3 has 13 amino acids. Trimming took 1 base from V and 6 from J, leaving 8 bases between them.

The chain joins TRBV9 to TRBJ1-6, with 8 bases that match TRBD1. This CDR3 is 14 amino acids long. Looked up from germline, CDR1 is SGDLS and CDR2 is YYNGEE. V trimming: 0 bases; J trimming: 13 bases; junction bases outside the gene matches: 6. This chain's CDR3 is CASSVEAGGHPLHF. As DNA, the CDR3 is TGTGCCAGCAGCGTAGAGGCAGGGGGCCATCCCCTCCACTTT.

CDR3: CASRALGVDYGYTF. DNA for the CDR3: TGTGCCAGCAGGGCTCTAGGAGTGGACTATGGCTACACCTTC. The chain combines TRBV6-1 with TRBJ1-2; D uncertain. Germline assignment: CDR1 MNHNS and CDR2 SASEGT. The CDR3 is 14 amino acids. The V and J ends lost 6 bases and 3 bases respectively, with 14 bases between them.

The chain's CDR3 is CASSVDPRQGYGYTF. The CDR3 coding sequence is TGTGCCAGCAGCGTAGACCCTCGACAGGGGTATGGCTACACCTTC. The J gene is TRBJ1-2, the V gene TRBV9; 8 nucleotides match TRBD1. This CDR3 spans 15 amino acids. CDR1 is SGDLS and CDR2 is YYNGEE in the germline V gene. The V and J ends lost 0 bases and 5 bases, in that order; junction bases with no gene match: 6.

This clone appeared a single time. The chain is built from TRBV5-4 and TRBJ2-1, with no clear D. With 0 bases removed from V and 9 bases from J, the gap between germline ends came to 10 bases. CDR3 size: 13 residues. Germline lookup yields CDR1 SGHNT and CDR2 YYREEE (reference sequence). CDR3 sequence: CASSLGLLGEQFF. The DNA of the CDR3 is TGTGCCAGCAGCTTGGGTCTGCTGGGTGAGCAGTTCTTC.

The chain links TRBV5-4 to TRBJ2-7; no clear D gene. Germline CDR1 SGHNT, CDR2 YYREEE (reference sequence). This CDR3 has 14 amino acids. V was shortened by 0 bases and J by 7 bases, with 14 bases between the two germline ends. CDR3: CASSLASTVGEQYF. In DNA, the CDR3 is TGTGCCAGCAGCTTGGCCTCCACGGTGGGGGAGCAGTACTTC.

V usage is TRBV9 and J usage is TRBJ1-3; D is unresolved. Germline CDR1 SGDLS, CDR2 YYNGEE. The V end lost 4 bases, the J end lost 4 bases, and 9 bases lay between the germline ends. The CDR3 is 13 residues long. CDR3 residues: CASSLVGGNTIYF. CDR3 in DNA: TGTGCCAGCAGCCTTGTGGGGGGAAACACCATATATTTT.

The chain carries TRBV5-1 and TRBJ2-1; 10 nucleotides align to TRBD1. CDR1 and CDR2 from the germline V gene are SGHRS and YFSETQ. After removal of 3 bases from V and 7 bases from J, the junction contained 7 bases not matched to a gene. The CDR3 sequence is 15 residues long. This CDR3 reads CASSSTGGSENEQFF. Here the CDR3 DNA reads TGCGCCAGCAGCTCGACAGGGGGCAGTGAAAATGAGCAGTTCTTC. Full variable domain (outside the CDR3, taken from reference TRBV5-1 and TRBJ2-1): KAGVTQTPRYLIKTRGQQVTLSCSPISGHRSVSWYQQTPGQGLQFLFEYFSETQRNKGNFPGRFSGRQFSNSRSEMNVSTLELGDSALYLCASSSTGGSENEQFFGPGTRLTVL.

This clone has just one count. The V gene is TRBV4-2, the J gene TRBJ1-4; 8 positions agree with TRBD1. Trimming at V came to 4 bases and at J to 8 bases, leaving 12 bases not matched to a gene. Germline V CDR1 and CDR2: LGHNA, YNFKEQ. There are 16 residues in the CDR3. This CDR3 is CASSPQRTGPREKLFF. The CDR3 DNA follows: TGTGCCAGCAGCCCACAGAGGACAGGGCCACGGGAAAAACTGTTTTTT.